Presented here are 3 T cell receptor beta chains from one specimen sequenced in a study of vaccination effects on CD4 cells after COVID-19. CD4+ T cells specific for antigen were expanded with viral peptide pools by the ViraFEST assay before sequencing. Upon completion of roughly ten days in culture, CD4+ T cells were isolated. Nucleocapsid antibody tests were negative, and the vaccine recipients had no prior SARS-CoV-2 infection. Here immunoSEQ multiplex PCR was the method, and the copy in TCRdb shows in-frame clones only, minus some. The sample gives about 34,000 clones, around 73% of which show up once; around 30% is in the top ten. These receptors are not linked to any known antigen. The specimen comprised CD4+ T cells from PBMCs cultured with HCoV-OC43 spike peptides, sampled before COVID-19 vaccination. Documented subset: HCoV-OC43 spike overlapping peptide pool stimulation. The receptors here all came from a human donor who received a COVID-19 vaccine.

This clone came up many times. The V gene is TRBV5-8, the J gene TRBJ2-2; TRBD1 matches 9 bases. V lost 4 bases and J lost 1; bases outside the gene matches: 8. Looked up from germline, CDR1 is SGHTS and CDR2 is YDEGEE. The CDR3 extends over 17 amino acids. This CDR3 reads CASSPRPGQGNTGELFF. The CDR3 nucleotides read TGTGCCAGCAGCCCCAGACCGGGACAGGGGAACACCGGGGAGCTGTTTTTT.

The rearrangement uses TRBV30 and TRBJ1-4; no clear D. Germline V gene lookup returns CDR1 GTSNPN and CDR2 SVGIG (reference sequence). The CDR3 runs to 18 residues. The ends were cut back, 1 base at V and 4 bases at J, with 22 bases in the middle. The CDR3 loop is CAWSGGRLGIKSNEKLFF. The CDR3 DNA is TGTGCCTGGAGTGGCGGGCGATTGGGTATTAAGAGTAATGAAAAACTGTTTTTT.

The chain is built from TRBV5-1 and TRBJ1-2, with D possibly TRBD1 on 5 matching bases. Trimming took 0 bases from V and 6 from J, leaving 6 bases between them. Germline assignment: CDR1 SGHRS and CDR2 YFSETQ. The CDR3 sequence is 12 residues long. In DNA, the CDR3 is TGCGCCAGCAGCTTGGACAGGAATGGCTACACCTTC. Translating it yields CASSLDRNGYTF. The variable domain in full, with the rest retrieved from reference TRBV5-1 and TRBJ1-2, is KAGVTQTPRYLIKTRGQQVTLSCSPISGHRSVSWYQQTPGQGLQFLFEYFSETQRNKGNFPGRFSGRQFSNSRSEMNVSTLELGDSALYLCASSLDRNGYTFGSGTRLTVV.